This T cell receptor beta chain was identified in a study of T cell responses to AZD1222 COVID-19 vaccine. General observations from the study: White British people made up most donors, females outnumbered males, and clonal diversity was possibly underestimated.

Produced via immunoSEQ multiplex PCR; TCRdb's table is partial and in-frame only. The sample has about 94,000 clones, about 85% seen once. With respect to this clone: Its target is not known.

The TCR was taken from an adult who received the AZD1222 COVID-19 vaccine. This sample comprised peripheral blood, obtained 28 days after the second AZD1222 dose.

DNA of the CDR3: TGTGCCAGCAGCCCCGGACAGGGAGGGAAAAAAGCTTTCTTT. Translation gives CASSPGQGGKKAFF. V is TRBV25-1 and J is TRBJ1-1, with 8 positions matching TRBD1. Trimming at V came to 6 bases and at J to 9 bases, leaving 12 bases not matched to a gene. In germline, CDR1 is MGHDK, CDR2 SYGVNS. The CDR3 loop spans 14 amino acids.